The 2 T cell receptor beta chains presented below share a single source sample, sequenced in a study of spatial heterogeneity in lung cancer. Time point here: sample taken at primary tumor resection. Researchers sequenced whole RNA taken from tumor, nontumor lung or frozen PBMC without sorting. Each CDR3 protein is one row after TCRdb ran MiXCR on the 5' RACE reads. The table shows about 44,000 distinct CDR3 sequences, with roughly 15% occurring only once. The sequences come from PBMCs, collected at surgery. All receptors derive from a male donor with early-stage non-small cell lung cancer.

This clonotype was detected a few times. Here the CDR3 reads CASSLLGIEKLFF. DNA of the CDR3: TGTGCCAGCAGCTTGCTCGGGATAGAAAAACTGTTTTTT. This chain uses TRBV7-2 with TRBJ1-4; D not resolved. Germline V CDR1 and CDR2: SGHTA, FQGNSA. There are 13 residues in the CDR3. The V gene lost 3 bases and the J gene lost 8 bases, with 10 bases spanning the gap.

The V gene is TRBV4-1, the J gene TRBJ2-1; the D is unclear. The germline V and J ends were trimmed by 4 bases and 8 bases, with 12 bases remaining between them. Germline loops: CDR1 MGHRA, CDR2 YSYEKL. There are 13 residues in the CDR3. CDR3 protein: CASSRSPSDEQFF. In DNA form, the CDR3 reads TGCGCCAGCAGCCGGTCACCTTCGGATGAGCAGTTCTTC.